The clone carrying this T cell receptor beta chain has at least ten counts. What it binds is unknown. Clones were read by immunoSEQ multiplex PCR, and TCRdb kept only the in-frame ones, dropping some. The data contain more than 200,000 clones, 90% of them singletons. Germline V gives CDR1 SGHRS, CDR2 YFSETQ. This CDR3 spans 11 amino acids. The V gene lost 4 bases and the J gene lost 5 bases, with 5 bases spanning the gap. This record comes from a study of cytomegalovirus exposure and HLA in healthy donors. Study results and limitations: Researchers counted some 150 TCR beta chains as cytomegalovirus-associated. Rare TCR sequences dominated, though some public TCRs recurred in many donors.

The donors were in the approximately 120-subject validation cohort, distinct from the approximately 700-subject first cohort. The sequence was obtained from a young woman in good health and CMV-seronegative. The genes are TRBV5-1 and TRBJ2-3; no definite D call. Sequencing was performed on PBMCs. Here the CDR3 DNA reads TGCGCCAGCAGCGATTTAGATACGCAGTATTTT. It encodes CASSDLDTQYF.